This T cell receptor beta chain appears in the sequencing data of a study of blood T cell repertoires in COVID-19. The repertoire was sequenced with immunoSEQ multiplex PCR; TCRdb's copy has only in-frame clones and lacks some. The sample lists over 200,000 clones, more than 65% occurring once. Input material: peripheral blood. The TCR comes from a woman at least 80 years old with acute or convalescent COVID-19.

CDR3 DNA sequence: TGTGCCAGTCTGGGACAGGGGAACAATGAGCAGTTCTTC. Its translation is CASLGQGNNEQFF. The chain employs TRBV2 and TRBJ2-1, with 10 bases that match TRBD1. The CDR3 runs 13 residues. Germline V CDR1 and CDR2: SNHLY, FYNNEI. After removal of 9 bases from V and 5 bases from J, the junction contained 4 bases not matched to a gene.